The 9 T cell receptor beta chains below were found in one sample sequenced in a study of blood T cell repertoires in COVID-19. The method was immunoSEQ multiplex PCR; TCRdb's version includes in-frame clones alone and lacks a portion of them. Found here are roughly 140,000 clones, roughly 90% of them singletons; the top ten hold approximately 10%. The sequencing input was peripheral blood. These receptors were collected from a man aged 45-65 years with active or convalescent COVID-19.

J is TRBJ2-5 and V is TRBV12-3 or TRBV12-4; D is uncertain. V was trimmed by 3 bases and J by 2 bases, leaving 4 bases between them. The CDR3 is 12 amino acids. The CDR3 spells CASSFSQETQYF. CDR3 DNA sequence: TGTGCCAGCAGTTTTTCTCAAGAGACCCAGTACTTC.

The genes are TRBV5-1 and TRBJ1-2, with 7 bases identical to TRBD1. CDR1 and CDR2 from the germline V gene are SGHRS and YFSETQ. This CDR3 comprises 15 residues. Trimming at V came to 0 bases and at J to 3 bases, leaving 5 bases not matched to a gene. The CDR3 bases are TGCGCCAGCAGCTTGGACAGGGGAAGCGACTATGGCTACACCTTC. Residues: CASSLDRGSDYGYTF.

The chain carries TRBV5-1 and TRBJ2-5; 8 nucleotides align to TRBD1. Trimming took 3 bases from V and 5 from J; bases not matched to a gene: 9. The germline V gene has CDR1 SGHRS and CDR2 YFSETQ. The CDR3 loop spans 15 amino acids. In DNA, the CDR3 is TGCGCCAGCAGCTCGGGACAGGTAACGTTCGAGACCCAGTACTTC. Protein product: CASSSGQVTFETQYF.

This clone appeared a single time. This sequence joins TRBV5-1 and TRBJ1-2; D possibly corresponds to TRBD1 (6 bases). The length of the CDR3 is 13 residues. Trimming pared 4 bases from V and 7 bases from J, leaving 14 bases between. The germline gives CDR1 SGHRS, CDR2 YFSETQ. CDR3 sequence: CASSLLQGSGYTF. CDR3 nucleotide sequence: TGCGCCAGCAGCCTTCTACAGGGTTCTGGCTACACCTTC.

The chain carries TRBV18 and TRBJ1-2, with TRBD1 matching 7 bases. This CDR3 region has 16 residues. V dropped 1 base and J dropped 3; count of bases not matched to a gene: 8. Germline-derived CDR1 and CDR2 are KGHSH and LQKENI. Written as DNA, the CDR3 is TGTGCCAGCTCACCACTGGTAGGGGGCGCGGACTATGGCTACACCTTC. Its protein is CASSPLVGGADYGYTF. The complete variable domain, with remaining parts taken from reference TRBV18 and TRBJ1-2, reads NAGVMQNPRHLVRRRGQEARLRCSPMKGHSHVYWYRQLPEEGLKFMVYLQKENIIDESGMPKERFSAEFPKEGPSILRIQQVVRGDSAAYFCASSPLVGGADYGYTFGSGTRLTVV.

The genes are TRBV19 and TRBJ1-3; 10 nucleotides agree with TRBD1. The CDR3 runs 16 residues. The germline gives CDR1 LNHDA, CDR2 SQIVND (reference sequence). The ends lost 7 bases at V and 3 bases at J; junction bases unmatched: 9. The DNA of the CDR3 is TGTGCCAGTACTTTGACAGGGGGCGTCGGTGGAAACACCATATATTTT. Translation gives CASTLTGGVGGNTIYF.

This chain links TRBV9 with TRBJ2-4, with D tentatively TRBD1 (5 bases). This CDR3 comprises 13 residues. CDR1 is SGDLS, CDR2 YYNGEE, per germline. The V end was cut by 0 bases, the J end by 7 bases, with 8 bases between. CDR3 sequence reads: CASSVEAGNIQYF. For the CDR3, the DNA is TGTGCCAGCAGCGTAGAGGCAGGGAACATTCAGTACTTC.

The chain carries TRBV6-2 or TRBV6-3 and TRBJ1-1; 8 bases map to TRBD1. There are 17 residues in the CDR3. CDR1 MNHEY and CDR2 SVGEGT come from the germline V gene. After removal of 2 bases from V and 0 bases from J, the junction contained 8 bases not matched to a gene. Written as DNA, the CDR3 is TGTGCCAGCAGTTACGAGGGACAGGAAAAATTGAACACTGAAGCTTTCTTT. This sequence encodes CASSYEGQEKLNTEAFF.

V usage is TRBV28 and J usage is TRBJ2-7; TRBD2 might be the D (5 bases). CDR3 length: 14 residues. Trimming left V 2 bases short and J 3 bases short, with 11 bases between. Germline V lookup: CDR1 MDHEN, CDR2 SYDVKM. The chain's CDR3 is CASSLGPGYYEQYF. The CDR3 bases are TGTGCCAGCAGTTTAGGTCCGGGGTACTACGAGCAGTACTTC.